The sequence of this T cell receptor (beta chain) was determined in a study of identifying expanded T cells in peripheral blood. General study points: Across healthy donors, higher total template counts meant significantly greater roughly 2-week count variance. Roughly 1.1 clones differed between technical replicates, versus roughly 16 and 20 over time.

This CDR3 is built from 15 residues. Looked up from germline, CDR1 is SGHRS and CDR2 is YFSETQ. Deletions cut 0 bases from V and 0 bases from J, with 10 bases between. This clone was counted once. The target antigen is unknown. The data were produced by immunoSEQ multiplex PCR, yet TCRdb's version contains in-frame clones alone and is incomplete. The sample yields around 100,000 clones, around 90% seen once. No infections or other immune events were documented during collection. This chain connects TRBV5-1 to TRBJ2-7; the D is unclear. Sequenced: blood. This clonotype was sampled from a person between 18 and 69 years old in good health. The CDR3 DNA sequence: TGCGCCAGCAGCTTGGGCCCCCAGAGCTCCTACGAGCAGTACTTC. Translating it yields CASSLGPQSSYEQYF.